This is a list of T cell receptor beta chains from one sample in a study of early T cells in non-severe SARS-CoV-2 infection. In TCRdb, the 5' RACE reads were re-called with MiXCR into one record per CDR3 protein. This table has tens of thousands of distinct CDR3 sequences, 9.1% appearing once. Sequencing was performed on whole blood. The receptors here all came from an adult who was a healthcare worker with PCR-confirmed SARS-CoV-2 infection or an uninfected control (not recorded which). CDR3s include the opening cysteine and the closing phenylalanine or tryptophan. Each record gives: V gene, J gene, clone size, D gene, CDR3 DNA, CDR3 protein. The D gene is left open where the match is weak. Size is stated for part of the rows, as once, few or many counts, or as a class when the clone is expanded.

TRBV7-2,TRBJ2-7,medium-sized,NA,TGTGCCAGCAGGCGGGACAGAGAACCATACTACGAGCAGTACTTC,CASRRDREPYYEQYF
TRBV19,TRBJ2-3,many,TRBD2,TGTGCCAGTAGTCGGGGGGGAGGCACAGATACGCAGTATTTT,CASSRGGGTDTQYF
TRBV4-2,TRBJ1-1,many,NA,TGTGCCAGCAGCCCCCAAGGGTTCGTGAACACTGAAGCTTTCTTT,CASSPQGFVNTEAFF
TRBV10-3,TRBJ2-3,many,TRBD2,TGTGCCATCAGTGAAGGAGCGGGAGGGCCAGATACGCAGTATTTT,CAISEGAGGPDTQYF
TRBV6-2/TRBV6-3,TRBJ2-7,many,TRBD2,TGTGCCAGCAGTTCTCACGGACTAGCGGGAGGACACGAGCAGTACTTC,CASSSHGLAGGHEQYF
TRBV20-1,TRBJ2-7,many,NA,TGCAGTGCTAGTGACTGGGAGAGCAACACGGGGGAGCAGTACTTC,CSASDWESNTGEQYF
TRBV19,TRBJ1-5,many,NA,TGTGCCAGTAGTGTACAGGAGAATCAGCCCCAGCATTTT,CASSVQENQPQHF
TRBV29-1,TRBJ1-3,few,NA,TGCAGCGTTTGGGGCATGGGTGGAAACACCATATATTTT,CSVWGMGGNTIYF
TRBV6-5,TRBJ2-7,many,TRBD1,TGTGCCAGCAGCCCCTGGACAGGGGGCTCCTACGAGCAGTACTTC,CASSPWTGGSYEQYF
TRBV20-1,TRBJ2-3,many,NA,TGCAGTGCCACCTCGCGATTGTCTAGCACAGATACGCAGTATTTT,CSATSRLSSTDTQYF
TRBV3-1,TRBJ1-2,many,NA,TGTGCCAGCAGCCAAGCTCCGGCCCTCGGGGGCTACACCTTC,CASSQAPALGGYTF
TRBV10-2,TRBJ2-7,few,NA,TGCGCCAGCAGAGGGGGGGACAGCCAGCCGGTGACACTCCTACGAGGGCAGTACTTC,CASRGGDSQPVTLLRGQYF
TRBV12-3/TRBV12-4,TRBJ2-7,NA,NA,TGTGCCAGCAGTTTAAGTGAGTCGGGCGGGCAGTACTTC,CASSLSESGGQYF
TRBV18,TRBJ2-1,NA,NA,TGTGCCAGCTCACCACTTGAGGACGGGGAGCAGTTCTTC,CASSPLEDGEQFF
TRBV20-1,TRBJ2-3,few,NA,TGCAGTGCCAAGGGGGTGACAGGCACAGATACGCAGTATTTT,CSAKGVTGTDTQYF
TRBV10-3,TRBJ1-1,many,NA,TGTGCCATCAAACGACAAGGGTCGGACACTGAAGCTTTCTTT,CAIKRQGSDTEAFF
TRBV20-1,TRBJ1-1,NA,NA,TGCAGTGCCGCCCGGGACGGATATTTGAACACTGAAGCTTTCTTT,CSAARDGYLNTEAFF
TRBV7-3,TRBJ2-1,few,NA,TGTGCCAGCAGCTTAACGCGGAGCCGGAACTCCTACAATGAGCAGTTCTTC,CASSLTRSRNSYNEQFF
TRBV5-8,TRBJ1-1,few,NA,TGTGCCAGCAGCTTGAGGAGGGCAGCTTTCTTT,CASSLRRAAFF
TRBV4-1,TRBJ2-1,many,NA,TGCGCCAGCAGCCCCCGGGAACCAGGCTACAATGAGCAGTTCTTC,CASSPREPGYNEQFF
TRBV7-8,TRBJ2-3,many,NA,TGTGCCAGCAGCTCCCAAGGTGGGGCGCTTAGCACAGATACGCAGTATTTT,CASSSQGGALSTDTQYF
TRBV20-1,TRBJ2-2,medium-sized,NA,TGCAGTGCAGGGGGGGGCACCGGGGAGCTGTTTTTT,CSAGGGTGELFF
TRBV7-7,TRBJ1-5,many,NA,TGTGCCAGCAGCTCATACGCGGGGCAGCCCCAGCATTTT,CASSSYAGQPQHF
TRBV10-2,TRBJ2-1,many,NA,TGCGCCAGCAGTGAGACGGGGTTCATGGGGAATGAGCAGTTCTTC,CASSETGFMGNEQFF
TRBV2,TRBJ2-7,many,TRBD1,TGTGCCAGCAGGGGACAGGTGGAAGGCGAGCAGTACTTC,CASRGQVEGEQYF
TRBV19,TRBJ2-1,many,NA,TGTGCCAGTAGTATAGGCGGGGGCGGCCGCTCATACAATGAGCAGTTCTTC,CASSIGGGGRSYNEQFF
TRBV7-8,TRBJ2-4,many,NA,TGTGCCAGCAGCACCCTCCGCCGGGGGAGCGGCATTCAGTACTTC,CASSTLRRGSGIQYF
TRBV7-2,TRBJ2-1,medium-sized,TRBD2,TGTGCCAGCAGCCCTAGCGGGAGAGAAAATGAGCAGTTCTTC,CASSPSGRENEQFF
TRBV6-5,TRBJ2-7,NA,TRBD1,TGTGCCAGTAGGACAGGGGGCAACGAGCAGTACTTC,CASRTGGNEQYF
TRBV5-1,TRBJ2-3,NA,NA,TGCGCCAGCAGCTTGATGAGCAGCACAGATACGCAGTATTTT,CASSLMSSTDTQYF
TRBV6-5,TRBJ2-1,many,NA,TGTGCCAGCAGTCAACATAGTGATGAGCAGTTCTTC,CASSQHSDEQFF
TRBV24-1,TRBJ2-1,many,NA,TGTGCCACCAGTGATTTCAATCAGCGGGAGCAGTTCTTC,CATSDFNQREQFF
TRBV7-6,TRBJ1-6,many,NA,TGTGCCAGCAGCTTTGGGGGCGATAATTCACCCCTCCACTTT,CASSFGGDNSPLHF
TRBV18,TRBJ2-1,NA,NA,TGTGCCAGCTCTCGTGATCGGGCGACGCAGTTCTTC,CASSRDRATQFF
TRBV5-1,TRBJ2-4,many,TRBD2,TGCGCCAGCAGCTTGGCTAGCGGGACGAACATTCAGTACTTC,CASSLASGTNIQYF
TRBV5-5,TRBJ1-2,few,TRBD1,TGTGCCAGCAGCGGCAACAGGGGACCTCTTGTCTATGGCTACACCTTC,CASSGNRGPLVYGYTF
TRBV4-1,TRBJ2-7,few,NA,TGCGCCAGCAGCCAAGCACAGGAGACCTACGAGCAGTACTTC,CASSQAQETYEQYF
TRBV3-1,TRBJ2-1,many,NA,TGTGCCAGCAGCCAAGATGTTTCGGAGGTGTATGAGCAGTTCTTC,CASSQDVSEVYEQFF
TRBV7-2,TRBJ2-7,few,NA,TGTGCCAGCAGCTTAGATAAGGGGCCTTACTACGAGCAGTACTTC,CASSLDKGPYYEQYF
TRBV19,TRBJ1-6,many,NA,TGTGCCAGTAGTTTATCGGATTCACCCCTCCACTTT,CASSLSDSPLHF
TRBV29-1,TRBJ2-7,once,NA,TGCAGCGTTGGTTCGTACGAGCAGTACTTC,CSVGSYEQYF
TRBV12-3/TRBV12-4,TRBJ2-7,many,TRBD1,TGTGCCAGCAGCCTGGGACAGGGGGAACTCTACGAGCAGTACTTC,CASSLGQGELYEQYF
TRBV7-2,TRBJ1-4,many,NA,TGTGCCAGCAGCTTAGGGGCAAGACAGAATGAAAAACTGTTTTTT,CASSLGARQNEKLFF
TRBV7-2,TRBJ2-7,many,NA,TGTGCCAGCAGCTTGGACCGAAAGGGCGAGCAGTACTTC,CASSLDRKGEQYF
TRBV29-1,TRBJ2-1,many,TRBD2,TGCAGCGCCCAGGGGAGACTAGCGGTATCGAGCTCCTACAATGAGCAGTTCTTC,CSAQGRLAVSSSYNEQFF
TRBV9,TRBJ1-2,NA,NA,TGTGCCAGCAGCTCTACGCACAGGCCCCTAATAGGCTACACCTTC,CASSSTHRPLIGYTF
TRBV20-1,TRBJ2-1,many,NA,TGCAGTGCTAAGTATCAGGATTGGCATGAGCAGTTCTTC,CSAKYQDWHEQFF
TRBV20-1,TRBJ2-1,many,NA,TGCAGTGCCCCATTACTGGTGACTGGATACAATGAGCAGTTCTTC,CSAPLLVTGYNEQFF
TRBV2,TRBJ1-1,many,NA,TGTGCCAGCAGCCTTACAGGGAGCACTGAAGCTTTCTTT,CASSLTGSTEAFF